The 18 T cell receptor beta chains below were found in one sample sequenced in a study of blood T cell repertoires in COVID-19. The protocol was immunoSEQ multiplex PCR, while the TCRdb copy is restricted to in-frame clones and leaves out a portion. Of 200,000 to 250,000 clones listed, 85% to 90% are singletons. Source material: peripheral blood. The receptors originated from a man younger than 40 with COVID-19, enrolled during active disease.

The chain has TRBV19 and TRBJ1-2; D ambiguous. The CDR3 consists of 14 residues. CDR1 is LNHDA and CDR2 is SQIVND in the germline V gene (reference sequence). V shed 5 bases and J shed 0 bases, with 10 bases lying between them. CDR3 bases: TGTGCCAGTAGTCTCTCGGGAACTAACTATGGCTACACCTTC. The encoded protein is CASSLSGTNYGYTF.

The chain combines TRBV7-3 with TRBJ2-2; the match to TRBD2 covers 8 bases. This CDR3 spans 15 amino acids. With V trimmed by 9 bases and J by 4 bases, 10 bases remained unmatched. The germline V gene encodes CDR1 SGHTA and CDR2 FQGTGA. The chain's CDR3 is CASQAGVSGTGELFF. The CDR3 DNA is TGTGCCAGTCAAGCGGGGGTATCAGGCACCGGGGAGCTGTTTTTT.

The rearrangement uses TRBV21-1 and TRBJ2-7; the table's D call, TRBD1, was not checked against the DNA. TRBV21-1 is a known pseudogene. The CDR3 length is 16 residues. The CDR3 is CASSKKAGTGGYEQYF. DNA of the CDR3: TGTGCCAGCAGCAAAAAGGCCGGGACAGGGGGCTACGAGCAGTACTTC.

In its sample, this clone was seen once. The rearrangement joins TRBV7-9 to TRBJ2-2; 7 positions match TRBD2. The CDR3 has 17 residues. Germline V lookup: CDR1 SEHNR, CDR2 FQNEAQ (reference sequence). With 5 bases clipped from V and 5 bases from J, the junction kept 14 bases outside the gene matches. CDR3 DNA sequence: TGTGCCAGCAGCCCAGCGACGGCGGGAGTTAGGACCGGGGAGCTGTTTTTT. Protein: CASSPATAGVRTGELFF.

The V and J genes are TRBV27 and TRBJ2-1, with a possible D match to TRBD1 (5 bases). CDR1 is MNHEY, CDR2 SMNVEV, per germline (reference sequence). This CDR3 comprises 12 residues. The V and J ends lost 6 bases and 9 bases respectively, with 12 bases between them. The CDR3 spells CASSQTAGEQFF. In DNA form, the CDR3 reads TGTGCCAGCAGCCAGACAGCTGGTGAGCAGTTCTTC.

The chain employs TRBV19 and TRBJ2-3; TRBD1 matches 8 bases. Germline values: CDR1 LNHDA, CDR2 SQIVND (reference sequence). The ends lost 7 bases at V and 3 bases at J; junction bases unmatched: 6. CDR3 size: 14 residues. The CDR3 loop reads CASTRTGWTDTQYF. DNA for the CDR3: TGTGCCAGTACACGGACAGGGTGGACAGATACGCAGTATTTT.

The CDR3: CASSQASGYRGGEQFF. CDR3 DNA: TGCGCCAGCAGCCAAGCTTCGGGATACAGGGGAGGTGAGCAGTTCTTC. The chain couples TRBV4-3 to TRBJ2-1, with D possibly matching TRBD1 (7 bases). CDR1 LGHNA and CDR2 YSLEER come from the germline V gene. V lost 1 base and J 9 bases, leaving 19 bases between the germline ends. This CDR3 is 16 amino acids long.

The chain uses TRBV4-3 and TRBJ2-1, with 11 bases lining up with TRBD2. The CDR3 consists of 19 residues. Germline V gives CDR1 LGHNA, CDR2 YSLEER. J was trimmed by 3 bases and V by 4 bases; bases with no gene match: 14. Here the CDR3 reads CASSLYTLLAGGGYNEQFF. The CDR3 bases are TGCGCCAGCAGCCTCTACACCCTTCTAGCGGGAGGAGGCTACAATGAGCAGTTCTTC.

V and J are TRBV4-2 and TRBJ1-2; TRBD1 might be the D (6 bases). Trimming left V 5 bases short and J 4 bases short, with 17 bases between. Looked up from germline, CDR1 is LGHNA and CDR2 is YNFKEQ. The CDR3 runs 15 residues. CDR3 DNA sequence: TGTGCCAGCAGCAATGACAGGACCGACTTCTATGGCTACACCTTC. It encodes CASSNDRTDFYGYTF.

The V gene is TRBV15, the J gene TRBJ2-4, with D perhaps TRBD1 (5 bases). CDR1 and CDR2 from the germline V gene are LNHNV and YYDKDF (reference sequence). V shed 6 bases and J shed 0 bases, with 12 bases lying between them. The CDR3 runs 15 residues. CDR3 coding DNA: TGTGCCACCAGTACCGCCCAGGGAGCCAAAAACATTCAGTACTTC. This gives the protein CATSTAQGAKNIQYF.

The chain is built from TRBV6-1 and TRBJ2-6, with D possibly TRBD2 on 5 matching bases. Per the germline V gene, CDR1 is MNHNS and CDR2 is SASEGT. The germline V and J ends were trimmed by 4 bases and 0 bases, with 16 bases remaining between them. This CDR3 is 18 amino acids long. CDR3 in amino acids: CASSGRAGNPSGANVLTF. The CDR3 DNA follows: TGTGCCAGCAGTGGTCGTGCGGGCAACCCCTCTGGGGCCAACGTCCTGACTTTC.

This chain joins TRBV19 and TRBJ1-3; 8 nucleotides line up with TRBD1. The CDR3 runs 14 residues. Germline-derived CDR1 and CDR2 are LNHDA and SQIVND (reference sequence). Trimming took 6 bases from V and 2 from J; bases not matched to a gene: 3. The CDR3 nucleotides are TGTGCCAGTAGAAGGACAGGGACTGGAAACACCATATATTTT. It is translated as CASRRTGTGNTIYF.

The chain couples TRBV19 to TRBJ1-1, with TRBD1 matching over 8 bases. The CDR3 loop spans 14 amino acids. V lost 3 bases and J lost 9; bases outside the gene matches: 9. The germline V gene encodes CDR1 LNHDA and CDR2 SQIVND (reference sequence). The CDR3 nucleotides read TGTGCCAGTAGTATCGGAAGACAGGGGTTAAAAGCTTTCTTT. It is translated as CASSIGRQGLKAFF.

A single count supports this clone. The chain carries TRBV7-9 and TRBJ1-1, with D perhaps matching TRBD1 (5 bases). Germline V CDR1 and CDR2: SEHNR, FQNEAQ (reference sequence). This CDR3 region has 14 residues. V was pared by 3 bases and J by 8 bases, with 16 bases between. This CDR3 reads CASSFAKGGTEAFF. In DNA form, the CDR3 reads TGTGCCAGCAGCTTCGCCAAGGGAGGGACGGAAGCTTTCTTT.

With regard to this clone: Other DNA sequences from this sample encode an identical CDR3 as well. V is TRBV11-3 and J is TRBJ2-1, with 11 bases fitting TRBD2. V was pared by 1 base and J by 3 bases, with 2 bases of the junction left unmatched. The CDR3 is 16 residues long. Germline V gene data show CDR1 as SGHNT and CDR2 as YENEEA. CDR3: CASSLGTSGSYNEQFF. CDR3 DNA sequence: TGTGCCAGCAGCTTAGGTACTAGCGGGAGCTACAATGAGCAGTTCTTC.

V is TRBV18 and J is TRBJ2-1; 10 positions agree with TRBD1. J lost 3 bases, V lost 3 bases, and 5 bases had no gene match. Germline values: CDR1 KGHSH, CDR2 LQKENI. The CDR3 has 16 amino acids. Here the CDR3 reads CASSPRTGGFYNEQFF. As DNA, the CDR3 is TGTGCCAGCTCACCCAGGACAGGGGGTTTCTACAATGAGCAGTTCTTC. Using reference TRBV18 and TRBJ2-1 for the parts outside the CDR3, the full variable domain is NAGVMQNPRHLVRRRGQEARLRCSPMKGHSHVYWYRQLPEEGLKFMVYLQKENIIDESGMPKERFSAEFPKEGPSILRIQQVVRGDSAAYFCASSPRTGGFYNEQFFGPGTRLTVL.

CDR3 sequence: CASSTLAIYNEQFF. The DNA for the CDR3 is TGTGCCAGCAGTACGCTCGCGATTTACAATGAGCAGTTCTTC. The gene calls are TRBV27 and TRBJ2-1; D uncertain. CDR1 MNHEY and CDR2 SMNVEV come from the germline V gene (reference sequence). V was shortened by 5 bases and J by 4 bases, with 12 bases between the two germline ends. The CDR3 covers 14 residues.

The chain couples TRBV19 to TRBJ2-7, with D maybe TRBD2 (6 bases). The V end was cut by 3 bases, the J end by 1 base, with 10 bases between. CDR1 and CDR2 from the germline V gene are LNHDA and SQIVND (reference sequence). CDR3 length equals 14 residues. DNA for the CDR3: TGTGCCAGTAGTATTGGGGGAGGATCCTACGAGCAGTACTTC. It is translated as CASSIGGGSYEQYF.